These 19 T cell receptor beta chains were sequenced from one sample in a study of blood T cell repertoires in COVID-19. Profiled with immunoSEQ multiplex PCR; TCRdb holds only in-frame clones, not every one. The data hold 75,000 to 80,000 clones, with 88% observed a single time. The sequencing sample was made of peripheral blood. These receptors came from a human donor in a cohort sampled during active COVID-19.

The J gene is TRBJ1-2, the V gene TRBV19; D gene unclear. Germline loops: CDR1 LNHDA, CDR2 SQIVND (reference sequence). V gave up 8 bases and J gave up 7 bases, with 14 bases separating them. The CDR3 covers 12 residues. The CDR3 bases are TGTGCCAGTCAGAGCGAAGGCTCTGGCTACACCTTC. Protein product: CASQSEGSGYTF.

The genes are TRBV6-5 and TRBJ1-3; a possible D gene is TRBD1 (5 bases). Between the trimmed V and J ends, which lost 2 bases and 0 bases, there was a span of 11 bases. Germline V gene data show CDR1 as MNHEY and CDR2 as SVGAGI. CDR3 length: 16 residues. Written as DNA, the CDR3 is TGTGCCAGCAGTTACGCGGGACCGAGCTCTGGAAACACCATATATTTT. This translates into CASSYAGPSSGNTIYF.

The rearrangement joins TRBV7-8 to TRBJ2-2; 7 bases agree with TRBD2. V was clipped by 4 bases and J by 5 bases; unmatched bases: 10. CDR3 length: 16 amino acids. Germline V CDR1 and CDR2: SGHVS, FQNEAQ. CDR3 DNA sequence: TGTGCCAGCAGCTCCCTCGTGGCGGGAGCGACCGGGGAGCTGTTTTTT. Translation gives CASSSLVAGATGELFF. Together with reference TRBV7-8 and TRBJ2-2, the CDR3 gives the full variable domain: GAGVSQSPRYKVAKRGQDVALRCDPISGHVSLFWYQQALGQGPEFLTYFQNEAQLDKSGLPSDRFFAERPEGSVSTLKIQRTQQEDSAVYLCASSSLVAGATGELFFGEGSRLTVL.

V is TRBV4-1 and J is TRBJ2-3; TRBD1 might be the D (6 bases). CDR1 and CDR2 (germline): MGHRA, YSYEKL. Between the trimmed V and J ends, which lost 2 bases and 5 bases, there was a span of 14 bases. CDR3 size: 15 residues. The CDR3 region has the DNA TGCGCCAGCAGCCAAACCGGGACAATTTTAGATACGCAGTATTTT. Translating it yields CASSQTGTILDTQYF.

The chain uses TRBV7-7 and TRBJ2-5, with 9 bases that match TRBD2. The CDR3 totals 17 residues. With V trimmed by 1 base and J by 1 base, 7 bases remained unmatched. Germline V gene sequence: CDR1 SSHAT, CDR2 FNYEAQ (reference sequence). CDR3 in amino acids: CASSLGGSGGPQETQYF. CDR3 coding DNA: TGTGCCAGCAGCTTAGGGGGTAGCGGGGGCCCCCAAGAGACCCAGTACTTC.

V gene TRBV18 combines with J gene TRBJ1-2, with D perhaps TRBD1 (6 bases). Germline V gene data show CDR1 as KGHSH and CDR2 as LQKENI. The ends were cut back, 3 bases at V and 4 bases at J, with 12 bases in the middle. This CDR3 is 14 amino acids long. CDR3 nucleotides: TGTGCCAGCTCACCTTTCAGGGGAAGCTATGGCTACACCTTC. The encoded protein is CASSPFRGSYGYTF.

The V gene is TRBV28, the J gene TRBJ2-6, with 9 bases matching TRBD1. Germline V gives CDR1 MDHEN, CDR2 SYDVKM. The CDR3 length is 18 residues. With V trimmed by 3 bases and J by 1 base, 7 bases remained unmatched. The CDR3 loop reads CASSFAGTGRSGANVLTF. DNA of the CDR3: TGTGCCAGCAGTTTTGCCGGGACAGGGAGGTCTGGGGCCAACGTCCTGACTTTC. Supplemented by reference TRBV28 and TRBJ2-6, the full variable domain reads DVKVTQSSRYLVKRTGEKVFLECVQDMDHENMFWYRQDPGLGLRLIYFSYDVKMKEKGDIPEGYSVSREKKERFSLILESASTNQTSMYLCASSFAGTGRSGANVLTFGAGSRLTVL.

The V call is TRBV27, the J call TRBJ1-6, with 7 nucleotides matching TRBD1. This CDR3 contains 16 residues. CDR1 is MNHEY and CDR2 is SMNVEV in the germline V gene (reference sequence). The trim removed 3 bases at V and 9 bases at J, leaving 11 bases unmatched. CDR3 residues: CASSFTSGQYGSPLHF. CDR3 nucleotide sequence: TGTGCCAGCAGTTTTACCTCGGGACAGTACGGTTCACCCCTCCACTTT.

This clone was counted a few times. This rearrangement joins TRBV11-3 to TRBJ1-3; TRBD1 matches at 7 bases. The CDR3 is made up of 15 amino acids. Germline CDR1 and CDR2: SGHNT and YENEEA. V dropped 1 base and J dropped 4; count of bases not matched to a gene: 4. CDR3 sequence: CASSLVTGAGNTIYF. The CDR3 DNA is TGTGCCAGCAGCTTAGTCACAGGGGCCGGAAACACCATATATTTT.

The chain has TRBV3-1 (or the pseudogene TRBV3-2) and TRBJ1-2; no definite D call. The CDR3 has 14 amino acids. V gave up 5 bases and J gave up 0 bases, with 10 bases separating them. Germline V CDR1 and CDR2: LGHDT, YNNKEL (reference sequence). The CDR3 protein is CASSEGGTNYGYTF. DNA for the CDR3: TGTGCCAGCAGCGAAGGAGGAACTAACTATGGCTACACCTTC.

The chain links TRBV9 to TRBJ1-1; TRBD1 aligns across 9 bases. Germline-derived CDR1 and CDR2 are SGDLS and YYNGEE. The CDR3 sequence is 14 residues long. With 3 bases clipped from V and 4 bases from J, the junction kept 4 bases outside the gene matches. The CDR3 region is CASSARQGGTEAFF. CDR3 bases: TGTGCCAGCAGCGCGCGACAGGGGGGCACTGAAGCTTTCTTT.

The rearrangement uses TRBV4-1 and TRBJ1-2, with 7 bases identical to TRBD1. Germline V gene sequence: CDR1 MGHRA, CDR2 YSYEKL. Trimming at V came to 2 bases and at J to 7 bases, leaving 1 base not matched to a gene. The CDR3 totals 12 residues. CDR3 sequence: CASSQRQGGYTF. DNA for the CDR3: TGCGCCAGCAGCCAACGACAGGGTGGCTACACCTTC.

This rearrangement joins TRBV19 to TRBJ2-6; the D gene is possibly TRBD1 (7 bases). V was cut by 7 bases and J by 3 bases, with 22 bases left in between. Germline assignment: CDR1 LNHDA and CDR2 SQIVND (reference sequence). The CDR3 contains 18 residues. CDR3 DNA: TGTGCCAGTACCTCCGTGGAGGGGGCGCGTTATGGGGCCAACGTCCTGACTTTC. Translation gives CASTSVEGARYGANVLTF.

This clone came up once. The chain links TRBV7-3 to TRBJ2-1, with D possibly matching TRBD1 (5 bases). Trimming cost V 4 bases and J 9 bases, with 7 bases left between them. The CDR3 extends over 11 amino acids. Germline loops: CDR1 SGHTA, CDR2 FQGTGA. DNA for the CDR3: TGTGCCAGCAGCTCCCAGGGTGAGCAGTTCTTC. Amino acid sequence: CASSSQGEQFF.

This chain uses TRBV19 with TRBJ1-4; 10 bases are a match to TRBD1. The J segment lost 3 bases and the V segment lost 5 bases, leaving 12 bases of the junction unmatched. There are 18 residues in the CDR3. CDR1 LNHDA and CDR2 SQIVND come from the germline V gene (reference sequence). The DNA for the CDR3 is TGTGCCAGTAGTCGCGGACTGACAGGGGGCGCATCTAATGAAAAACTGTTTTTT. Translating gives CASSRGLTGGASNEKLFF.

This chain uses TRBV19 with TRBJ1-5, with TRBD1 as a possible D gene (5 bases). Trimming removed 4 bases from V and 2 bases from J, with 9 bases in between. This CDR3 is 14 amino acids long. Germline V gene sequence: CDR1 LNHDA, CDR2 SQIVND (reference sequence). The CDR3 reads CASSREGRNQPQHF. The CDR3 bases are TGTGCCAGTAGTAGGGAGGGGCGCAATCAGCCCCAGCATTTT.

V is TRBV6-5 and J is TRBJ2-5, with D unclear. Germline V CDR1 and CDR2: MNHEY, SVGAGI. Trimming stripped 5 bases from V and 7 bases from J, with 11 bases between. The length of the CDR3 is 12 residues. This CDR3 reads CASSPPGGTQYF. The CDR3 nucleotides read TGTGCCAGCAGTCCCCCCGGTGGGACCCAGTACTTC.

Only one count was recorded for this clone. CDR3: CASSDGQAGSPLHF. CDR3 sequence (DNA): TGTGCCAGCAGTGATGGGCAGGCAGGGTCACCCCTCCACTTT. This rearrangement joins TRBV6-4 to TRBJ1-6; weak D call: TRBD1 (5 bases). The CDR3 consists of 14 residues. V lost 3 bases, J lost 10 bases, and 13 bases lay in between. Germline-derived CDR1 and CDR2 are MRHNA and SNTAGT.

The rearrangement joins TRBV11-2 to TRBJ1-3; perhaps TRBD1 as D (5 bases). Looked up from germline, CDR1 is SGHAT and CDR2 is FQNNGV. The ends were cut back, 5 bases at V and 4 bases at J, with 15 bases in the middle. The CDR3 is 15 residues long. The CDR3 DNA follows: TGTGCCAGCAGCATCCCGGGACTCGGAGGAAACACCATATATTTT. Its translation: CASSIPGLGGNTIYF.